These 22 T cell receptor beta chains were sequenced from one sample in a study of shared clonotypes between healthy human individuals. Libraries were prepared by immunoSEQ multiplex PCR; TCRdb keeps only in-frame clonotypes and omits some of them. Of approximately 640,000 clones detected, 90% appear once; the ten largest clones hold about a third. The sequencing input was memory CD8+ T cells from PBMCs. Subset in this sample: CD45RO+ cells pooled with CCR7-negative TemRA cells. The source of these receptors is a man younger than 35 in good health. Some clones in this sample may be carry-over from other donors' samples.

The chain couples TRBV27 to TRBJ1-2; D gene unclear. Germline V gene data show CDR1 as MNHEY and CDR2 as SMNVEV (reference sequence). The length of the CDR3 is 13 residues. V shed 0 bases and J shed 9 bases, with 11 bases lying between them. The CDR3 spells CASSLSRGSRYTF. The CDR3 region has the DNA TGTGCCAGCAGTTTATCGCGAGGTTCCCGCTACACCTTC.

The CDR3 DNA reads as TGTGCCAGCAGCTTATTTGGCCTAGAGAACACTGAAGCTTTCTTT. Translation: CASSLFGLENTEAFF. This chain joins TRBV7-6 and TRBJ1-1; the D is unclear. V dropped 2 bases and J dropped 1 base, with 11 bases sitting between them. The CDR3 runs 15 residues. Germline CDR1 reads SGHVS; CDR2 reads FNYEAQ.

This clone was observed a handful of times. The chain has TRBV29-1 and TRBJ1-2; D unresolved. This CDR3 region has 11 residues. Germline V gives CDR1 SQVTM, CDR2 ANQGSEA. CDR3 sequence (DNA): TGCACGGTCCTTGGTGTCTATGGCTACACCTTC. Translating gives CTVLGVYGYTF.

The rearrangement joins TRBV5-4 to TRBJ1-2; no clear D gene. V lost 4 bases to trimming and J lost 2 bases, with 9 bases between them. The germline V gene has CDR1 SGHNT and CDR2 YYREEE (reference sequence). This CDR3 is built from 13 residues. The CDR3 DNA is TGTGCCAGCAGCGTACAGTCAAACTATGGCTACACCTTC. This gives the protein CASSVQSNYGYTF.

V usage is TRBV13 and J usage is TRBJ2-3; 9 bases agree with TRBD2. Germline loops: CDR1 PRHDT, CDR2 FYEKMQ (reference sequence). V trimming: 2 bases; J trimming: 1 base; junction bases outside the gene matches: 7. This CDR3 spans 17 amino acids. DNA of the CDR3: TGTGCCAGCAGCTTATCGACTAGCGGAACTGGCACAGATACGCAGTATTTT. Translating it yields CASSLSTSGTGTDTQYF.

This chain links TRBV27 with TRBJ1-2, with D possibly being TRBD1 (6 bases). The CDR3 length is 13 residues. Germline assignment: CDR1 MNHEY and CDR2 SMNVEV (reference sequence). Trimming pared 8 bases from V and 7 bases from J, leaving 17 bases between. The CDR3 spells CASGVGGGSGYTF. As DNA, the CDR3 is TGTGCCAGCGGTGTGGGGGGCGGCTCTGGCTACACCTTC.

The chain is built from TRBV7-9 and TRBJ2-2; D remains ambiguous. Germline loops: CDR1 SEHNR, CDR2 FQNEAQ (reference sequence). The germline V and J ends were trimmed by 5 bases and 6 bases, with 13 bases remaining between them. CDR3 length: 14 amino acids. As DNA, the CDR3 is TGTGCCAGCAGCCCTCCAGGCCTCCCCGGGGAGCTGTTTTTT. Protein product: CASSPPGLPGELFF.

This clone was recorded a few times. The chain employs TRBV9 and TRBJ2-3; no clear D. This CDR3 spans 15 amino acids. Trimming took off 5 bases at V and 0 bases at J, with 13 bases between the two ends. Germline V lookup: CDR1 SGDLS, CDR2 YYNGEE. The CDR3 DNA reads TGTGCCAGCAGGACCGGACGAGCTAGCACAGATACGCAGTATTTT. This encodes CASRTGRASTDTQYF.

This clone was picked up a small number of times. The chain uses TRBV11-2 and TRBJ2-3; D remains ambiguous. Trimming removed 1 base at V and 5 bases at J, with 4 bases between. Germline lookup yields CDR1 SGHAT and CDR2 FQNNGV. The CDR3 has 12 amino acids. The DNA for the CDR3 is TGTGCCAGCAGCTTAGCTTTAGATACGCAGTATTTT. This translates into CASSLALDTQYF.

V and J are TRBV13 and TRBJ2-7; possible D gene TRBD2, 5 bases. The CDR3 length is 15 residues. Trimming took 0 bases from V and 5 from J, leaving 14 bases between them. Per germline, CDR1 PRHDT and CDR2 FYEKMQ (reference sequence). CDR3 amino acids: CASSLGAGLSNEQYF. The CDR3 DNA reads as TGTGCCAGCAGCTTAGGGGCAGGACTCTCGAACGAGCAGTACTTC. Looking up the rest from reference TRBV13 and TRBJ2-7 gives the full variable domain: AAGVIQSPRHLIKEKRETATLKCYPIPRHDTVYWYQQGPGQDPQFLISFYEKMQSDKGSIPDRFSAQQFSDYHSELNMSSLELGDSALYFCASSLGAGLSNEQYFGPGTRLTVT.

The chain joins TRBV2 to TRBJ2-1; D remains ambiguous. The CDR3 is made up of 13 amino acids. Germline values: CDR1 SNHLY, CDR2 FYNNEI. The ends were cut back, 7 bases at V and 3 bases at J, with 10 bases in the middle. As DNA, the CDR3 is TGTGCCAGCATAATGCGAGGCTACAATGAGCAGTTCTTC. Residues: CASIMRGYNEQFF.

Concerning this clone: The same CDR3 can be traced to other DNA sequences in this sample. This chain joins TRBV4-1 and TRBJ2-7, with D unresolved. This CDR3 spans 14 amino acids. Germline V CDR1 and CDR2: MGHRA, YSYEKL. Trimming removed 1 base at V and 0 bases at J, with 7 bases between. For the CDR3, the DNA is TGCGCCAGCAGCCAAGTGGGTAGCTCCTACGAGCAGTACTTC. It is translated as CASSQVGSSYEQYF.

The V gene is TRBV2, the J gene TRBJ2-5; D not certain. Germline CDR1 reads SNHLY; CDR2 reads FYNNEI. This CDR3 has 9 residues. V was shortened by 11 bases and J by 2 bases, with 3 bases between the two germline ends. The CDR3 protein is CAGQETQYF. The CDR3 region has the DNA TGTGCCGGACAAGAGACCCAGTACTTC.

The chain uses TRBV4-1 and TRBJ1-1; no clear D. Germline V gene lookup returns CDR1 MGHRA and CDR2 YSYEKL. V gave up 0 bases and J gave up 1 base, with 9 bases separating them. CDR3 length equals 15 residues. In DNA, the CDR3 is TGCGCCAGCAGCCAAGAGGGAGTGGGGAACACTGAAGCTTTCTTT. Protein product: CASSQEGVGNTEAFF.

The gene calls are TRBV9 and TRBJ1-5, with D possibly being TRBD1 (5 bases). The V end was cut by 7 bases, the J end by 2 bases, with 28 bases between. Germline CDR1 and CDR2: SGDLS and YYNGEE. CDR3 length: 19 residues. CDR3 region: CASVSGPVTGPGGNQPQHF. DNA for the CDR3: TGTGCCAGCGTCTCCGGGCCGGTAACAGGCCCGGGCGGCAATCAGCCCCAGCATTTT.

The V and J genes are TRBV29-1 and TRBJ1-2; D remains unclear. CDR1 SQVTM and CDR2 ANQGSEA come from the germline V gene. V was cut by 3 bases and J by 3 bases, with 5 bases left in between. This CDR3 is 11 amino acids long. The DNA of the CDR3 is TGCAGCGTTGACATTGACTATGGCTACACCTTC. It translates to CSVDIDYGYTF.

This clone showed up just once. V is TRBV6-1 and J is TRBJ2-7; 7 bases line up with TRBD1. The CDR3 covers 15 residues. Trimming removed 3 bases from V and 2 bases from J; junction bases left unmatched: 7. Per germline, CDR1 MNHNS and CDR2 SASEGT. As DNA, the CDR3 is TGTGCCAGCAGTGAGGGACAGTGGGAAGCCTACGAGCAGTACTTC. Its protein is CASSEGQWEAYEQYF.

CDR3 residues: CASSSLRDSAYEQYF. DNA for the CDR3: TGTGCCAGTAGTTCCCTCCGGGACTCCGCCTACGAGCAGTACTTC. This rearrangement joins TRBV19 to TRBJ2-7, with TRBD2 as a possible D gene (6 bases). From germline, CDR1 is LNHDA and CDR2 SQIVND (reference sequence). Trimming cost V 5 bases and J 2 bases, with 16 bases left between them. The CDR3 is 15 residues long. Full variable domain (rest looked up from reference TRBV19 and TRBJ2-7): DGGITQSPKYLFRKEGQNVTLSCEQNLNHDAMYWYRQDPGQGLRLIYYSQIVNDFQKGDIAEGYSVSREKKESFPLTVTSAQKNPTAFYLCASSSLRDSAYEQYFGPGTRLTVT.

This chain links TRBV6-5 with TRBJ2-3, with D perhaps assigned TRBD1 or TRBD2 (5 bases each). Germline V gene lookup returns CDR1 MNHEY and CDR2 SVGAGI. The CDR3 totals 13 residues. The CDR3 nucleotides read TGTACCGCCGGCACGACGAGGGGAGATACGCAGTATTTT. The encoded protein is CTAGTTRGDTQYF.

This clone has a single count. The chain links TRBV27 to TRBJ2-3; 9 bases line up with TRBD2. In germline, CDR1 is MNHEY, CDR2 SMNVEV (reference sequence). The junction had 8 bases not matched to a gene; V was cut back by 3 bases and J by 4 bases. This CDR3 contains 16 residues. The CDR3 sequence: CASSFLLAGAADTQYF. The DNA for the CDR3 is TGTGCCAGCAGTTTCCTCTTAGCGGGAGCGGCAGATACGCAGTATTTT.

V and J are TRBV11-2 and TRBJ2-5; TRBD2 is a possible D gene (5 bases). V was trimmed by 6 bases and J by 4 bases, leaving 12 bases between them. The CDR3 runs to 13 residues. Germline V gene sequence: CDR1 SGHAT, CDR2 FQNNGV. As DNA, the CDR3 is TGTGCCAGCAGAGATACTAGAGCAGAGACCCAGTACTTC. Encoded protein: CASRDTRAETQYF.

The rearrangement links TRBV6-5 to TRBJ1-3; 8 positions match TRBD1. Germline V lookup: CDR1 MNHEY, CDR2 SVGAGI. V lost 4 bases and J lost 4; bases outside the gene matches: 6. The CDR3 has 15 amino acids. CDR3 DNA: TGTGCCAGCAGTTCCTCAGGGGGCTCCGGAAACACCATATATTTT. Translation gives CASSSSGGSGNTIYF.